The rows below give T cell receptor beta chains drawn from one sample of a study of T-cell reconstitution after alpha-beta-depleted transplantation in children. TCRdb used MiXCR to reprocess the PCR reads, holding one entry per CDR3 protein. The table includes around 90,000 distinct CDR3 sequences, around a sixth detected once. The material sequenced was PBMCs, mostly from graft donor cells, taken 180 days after TCRalphabeta/CD19-depleted stem cell transplant. The receptors come from a male patient between 2 and 9 years old who had a stem cell transplant for acute lymphoblastic leukemia, so the T cells may come from the graft donor. The CDR3 runs from the conserved cysteine through the conserved F or W. The D gene is left open where the match is weak. Expanded clones get a size class; other rows say once, few or many, or leave the size out.

d_call j_call v_call clone_size cdr3_nt cdr3_aa
NA TRBJ1-1 TRBV6-2/TRBV6-3 many TGTGCCAGCAGTTACTCGGCTGATCACCCGAACACTGAAGCTTTCTTT CASSYSADHPNTEAFF
NA TRBJ2-1 TRBV5-1 many TGTGCCAGCAGCCTCGGGGGCAGCTCCTACAATGAGCAGTTCTTC CASSLGGSSYNEQFF
NA TRBJ1-1 TRBV4-2 many TGTGCCAGCAGCCAAGATAGTGGCAGAGTGGTTGAAGCTTTCTTT CASSQDSGRVVEAFF
NA TRBJ2-7 TRBV7-2 few TGTGCCAGCAGCTTAGCGGCGGGCGGGCCATCCTACGAGCAGTACTTC CASSLAAGGPSYEQYF
NA TRBJ2-5 TRBV7-6 few TGTGCCAGCAGCTTCGGGCCCCCTAGAGTGACCCAGTACTTC CASSFGPPRVTQYF
NA TRBJ2-7 TRBV27 NA TGTGCCAGCAGTTTTGGCCACGAGCAGTACTTC CASSFGHEQYF
NA TRBJ2-5 TRBV3-1 NA TGTGCCAGCAGCCTCGGAATGTTAGCACAAGAGACCCAGTACTTC CASSLGMLAQETQYF
TRBD1 TRBJ2-2 TRBV5-1 NA TGCGCCAGCAGCAGAACGCTACAGGGGTTATCGAACACCGGGGAGCTGTTTTTT CASSRTLQGLSNTGELFF
NA TRBJ2-7 TRBV20-1 many TGCAGTGCCGGTTGGGACGGACCCTACGAGCAGTACTTC CSAGWDGPYEQYF
TRBD1 TRBJ1-1 TRBV14 NA TGTGCCAGCAGCCAAGATGGGAGGGGGCTGAACACTGAAGCTTTCTTT CASSQDGRGLNTEAFF
TRBD2 TRBJ2-1 TRBV5-1 NA TGCGCCAGCAGCTTCCCTGCTAGCGGAGAATACAATGAGCAGTTCTTC CASSFPASGEYNEQFF
NA TRBJ1-1 TRBV7-9 NA TGTGCCAGCAGCTCCAAGGGCCTGGGCAACACTGAAGCTTTCTTT CASSSKGLGNTEAFF
TRBD2 TRBJ2-7 TRBV28 many TGTGCCAGCAGTTCAGGACTAGCGGGGGCCTTGCAGTACTTC CASSSGLAGALQYF
TRBD1 TRBJ1-4 TRBV4-1 NA TGCGCCAGCAGCCACGTCGACAGGGAGGGTGAAAAACTGTTTTTT CASSHVDREGEKLFF
NA TRBJ1-1 TRBV5-1 few TGCGCCAGCAGCTTGCCCACCGGATTTTCGGATATCAACACTGAAGCTTTCTTT CASSLPTGFSDINTEAFF
TRBD1 TRBJ2-7 TRBV10-3 NA TGTGCCATCAGTGGGGACAGGGCAGACGAGCAGTACTTC CAISGDRADEQYF
NA TRBJ1-1 TRBV5-1 NA TGCGCCAGCAGCGCGGACAAGGCAGCTTTCTTT CASSADKAAFF
NA TRBJ2-2 TRBV6-1 many TGTGCCAGCAGTCTCCGGGCGGCGAACACCGGGGAGCTGTTTTTT CASSLRAANTGELFF
NA TRBJ1-3 TRBV7-2 NA TGTGCCAGCAGCTTCTCTGGAAACACCATATATTTT CASSFSGNTIYF
TRBD1 TRBJ1-6 TRBV3-1 few TGTGCCAGCAGCCCAGGACAGGGGGAGAGGTCCTATAATTCACCCCTCCACTTT CASSPGQGERSYNSPLHF
NA TRBJ1-2 TRBV18 NA TGTGCCAGCTCACCTTGGGGCGACTACCTGGGCTATGGCTACACCTTC CASSPWGDYLGYGYTF
NA TRBJ2-2 TRBV20-1 many TGCAGTGCTAGAGATGTCGCAGGTGGGAACACCGGGGAGCTGTTTTTT CSARDVAGGNTGELFF
TRBD1 TRBJ2-7 TRBV12-3/TRBV12-4 few TGTGCCAGCAGGAGGACAGGGGGAGACGAGCAGTACTTC CASRRTGGDEQYF
TRBD1 TRBJ1-4 TRBV5-1 few TGCGCCAGCAGCTCCCGGGACAGGGGTGAAAAACTGTTTTTT CASSSRDRGEKLFF
TRBD2 TRBJ2-1 TRBV7-9 few TGTGCCAGCCGCCCAAGCGGGGGGAACAACAATGAGCAGTTCTTC CASRPSGGNNNEQFF
TRBD2 TRBJ2-1 TRBV20-1 NA TGCTGTGCTAGAAGGGCGGGTAGCGGGGGACCTACCGGTGAGCAGTTCTTC CCARRAGSGGPTGEQFF
TRBD1 TRBJ1-5 TRBV20-1 few TGCAGTGCTGACCCCGGGACAGGGGCGAGAAAAAGCAATCAGCCCCAGCATTTT CSADPGTGARKSNQPQHF
NA TRBJ2-1 TRBV20-1 many TGCAGTGCCGGGGGCCTCTACAATGAGCAGTTCTTC CSAGGLYNEQFF
NA TRBJ2-1 TRBV7-9 NA TGTGCCAGCAGCCCATTAGGGCCAGGCTACAATGAGCAGTTCTTC CASSPLGPGYNEQFF
NA TRBJ1-1 TRBV3-1 NA TGTGCCAGCAGCCAAGGATTAGGATACATGAACACTGAAGCTTTCTTT CASSQGLGYMNTEAFF
NA TRBJ2-3 TRBV7-2 NA TGTGCCAGCAGCTTGGATCGGTCCTACACAGATACGCAGTATTTT CASSLDRSYTDTQYF
TRBD2 TRBJ2-5 TRBV28 medium-sized TGTGCCAGCACTTTCCGGGGGGGAACCCAGTACTTC CASTFRGGTQYF
NA TRBJ1-5 TRBV7-8 NA TGTGCCAGCAGCTTAGCGCGATACGGTTACATTAATCAGCCCCAGCATTTT CASSLARYGYINQPQHF
TRBD1 TRBJ2-5 TRBV20-1 NA TGCAGTGCTAGAGATCGGGACAGGGGGCGGGGGGAGACCCAGTACTTC CSARDRDRGRGETQYF
NA TRBJ2-3 TRBV6-1 NA TGTGCCAGCTACCACTCCGGAGGGGGAGATACGCAGTATTTT CASYHSGGGDTQYF
NA TRBJ2-7 TRBV3-1 NA TGTGCCAGCAGCCAAGGGCGGGGGCTCTCCTACGAGCAGTACTTC CASSQGRGLSYEQYF
NA TRBJ2-7 TRBV10-1 few TGCGCCAGCAGTGAACAGATGGGATCCGAGCAGTACTTC CASSEQMGSEQYF
NA TRBJ2-7 TRBV9 NA TGTGCCAGCAGCGTCAGCTCCACGAGCTCCTACGAGCAGTACTTC CASSVSSTSSYEQYF
NA TRBJ1-1 TRBV6-1 many TGTGCCAGCAGTGATCCCAGGGCGATGGACACTGAAGCTTTCTTT CASSDPRAMDTEAFF
TRBD2 TRBJ2-5 TRBV6-5 NA TGTGCCAGCAGTTACACCCCCTCACTAGCGGGGGGGCGAGAGACCCAGTACTTC CASSYTPSLAGGRETQYF
TRBD1 TRBJ2-1 TRBV3-1 few TGTGCCAGCAGCCCCGGGACAGGGGGAAATGAGCAGTTCTTC CASSPGTGGNEQFF
TRBD1 TRBJ1-1 TRBV6-5 few TGTGCCAGCAGTTACAACAGGGGGATGAACACTGAAGCTTTCTTT CASSYNRGMNTEAFF